A selection of T cell receptor beta chains follows, all from one sample in a study of identifying expanded T cells in peripheral blood. The method was immunoSEQ multiplex PCR; TCRdb's version includes in-frame clones alone and lacks a portion of them. The repertoire consists of over 70,000 clones, with 88% occurring once and the leading ten covering around 20%. Material: blood. Receptor source: a person aged 18 to 75 in good health. Both conserved end residues are part of each CDR3. D genes are given only for firm matches. Some rows have no size entry. The others give once, few or many, or a class for an expanded clone.

size	J	D	V	CDR3	DNA
NA	TRBJ2-7	TRBD2	TRBV4-2	CASSPQGLAGGPRAYEQYF	TGTGCCAGCAGCCCCCAGGGACTAGCGGGGGGGCCTCGGGCCTACGAGCAGTACTTC
NA	TRBJ2-7	TRBD1	TRBV6-5	CASSYSNDRGYEQYF	TGTGCCAGCAGTTACTCGAACGACAGGGGGTACGAGCAGTACTTC
NA	TRBJ2-6	TRBD1	TRBV7-6	CASSLTGGASGANVLTF	TGTGCCAGCAGCTTGACAGGGGGAGCCTCTGGGGCCAACGTCCTGACTTTC
few	TRBJ2-3	NA	TRBV28	CASKGQIVDTQYF	TGTGCCAGTAAAGGACAGATTGTGGATACGCAGTATTTT
NA	TRBJ1-3	NA	TRBV7-6	CASSPGNIGNTIYF	TGTGCCAGCAGCCCAGGGAACATAGGAAACACCATATATTTT
once	TRBJ2-1	NA	TRBV2	CASSGSGAYNEQFF	TGTGCCAGCAGTGGTAGCGGCGCCTACAATGAGCAGTTCTTC
NA	TRBJ2-7	TRBD1	TRBV7-2	CASSTRGNQQGARRQYF	TGTGCCAGCAGCACCCGAGGGAACCAGCAGGGGGCGCGGCGGCAGTACTTC
NA	TRBJ2-1	NA	TRBV19	CASSIYANSYNEQFF	TGTGCCAGTAGTATTTATGCCAATTCCTACAATGAGCAGTTCTTC
NA	TRBJ1-5	NA	TRBV19	CASQLGLSNQPQHF	TGTGCCAGTCAACTCGGGCTCAGCAATCAGCCCCAGCATTTT
NA	TRBJ2-5	NA	TRBV7-9	CASSFYQSETQYF	TGTGCCAGCAGCTTTTATCAATCAGAGACCCAGTACTTC
NA	TRBJ1-5	NA	TRBV5-8	CASSLLGQGNQPQHF	TGTGCCAGCAGCTTGTTGGGGCAGGGCAATCAGCCCCAGCATTTT
NA	TRBJ2-3	TRBD1	TRBV7-6	CASSLATGSSDTQYF	TGTGCCAGCAGCTTAGCGACAGGGAGTTCAGATACGCAGTATTTT
NA	TRBJ2-1	NA	TRBV15	CATSMMNEQFF	TGTGCCACCAGCATGATGAATGAGCAGTTCTTC
NA	TRBJ2-1	NA	TRBV7-8	CASSLGTDSYNEQFF	TGTGCCAGCAGCTTAGGGACAGATTCCTACAATGAGCAGTTCTTC
NA	TRBJ1-2	NA	TRBV20-1	CSASDIYGYTF	TGCAGTGCTAGTGACATCTATGGCTACACCTTC
NA	TRBJ2-2	TRBD1	TRBV7-2	CASSLGGGQFITGELFF	TGTGCCAGCAGCTTAGGAGGGGGCCAGTTCATTACCGGGGAGCTGTTTTTT
NA	TRBJ2-2	NA	TRBV28	CASSLSAVAATGELFF	TGTGCCAGCAGTTTATCGGCGGTCGCGGCCACCGGGGAGCTGTTTTTT
NA	TRBJ1-1	NA	TRBV5-4	CASGTLNTEAFF	TGTGCCAGCGGGACACTGAACACTGAAGCTTTCTTT
NA	TRBJ2-7	NA	TRBV19	CASSIADLGAEQYF	TGTGCCAGTAGTATAGCTGACCTAGGGGCCGAGCAGTACTTC
NA	TRBJ1-2	TRBD1	TRBV18	CASSPDRLNYGYTF	TGTGCCAGCTCGCCGGACAGGTTGAACTATGGCTACACCTTC
few	TRBJ1-3	NA	TRBV6-1	CASSEGSGGNTIYF	TGTGCCAGCAGTGAGGGATCGGGGGGAAACACCATATATTTT
NA	TRBJ2-1	NA	TRBV9	CASSVGRGNEQFF	TGTGCCAGCAGCGTAGGAAGGGGGAATGAGCAGTTCTTC
NA	TRBJ2-5	TRBD2	TRBV6-1	CASNRLAGDQETQYF	TGTGCCAGCAACCGACTAGCGGGGGATCAAGAGACCCAGTACTTC
NA	TRBJ2-7	TRBD1	TRBV28	CASWDRAYEQYF	TGTGCCAGCTGGGACAGGGCCTACGAGCAGTACTTC
NA	TRBJ2-1	NA	TRBV6-5	CASSYLGNEQFF	TGTGCCAGCAGTTATCTCGGGAATGAGCAGTTCTTC
NA	TRBJ1-5	NA	TRBV27	CASSSTVSQPQHF	TGTGCCAGCAGTTCTACAGTTTCTCAGCCCCAGCATTTT
NA	TRBJ2-7	NA	TRBV15	CATSRGRGSSYEQYF	TGTGCCACCAGCAGAGGACGGGGTAGCTCCTACGAGCAGTACTTC
NA	TRBJ2-7	TRBD1	TRBV6-5	CASSYSMRPGGGEQYF	TGTGCCAGCAGTTACTCGATGAGGCCAGGGGGCGGTGAGCAGTACTTC
once	TRBJ2-7	TRBD2	TRBV30	CAWSVSERGGSYEQYF	TGTGCCTGGAGTGTTTCTGAGCGGGGGGGATCCTACGAGCAGTACTTC
NA	TRBJ2-7	TRBD2	TRBV7-2	CASSLAFSGAYYEQYF	TGTGCCAGCAGCTTAGCCTTTAGCGGGGCTTACTACGAGCAGTACTTC
once	TRBJ1-5	NA	TRBV5-6	CASSLARNQPQHF	TGTGCCAGCAGCTTGGCCAGGAATCAGCCCCAGCATTTT
NA	TRBJ2-4	NA	TRBV18	CASSPPSGTPNIQYF	TGTGCCAGCTCACCACCGAGCGGGACACCAAACATTCAGTACTTC
NA	TRBJ1-1	TRBD1	TRBV9	CASSVAMGQEAFF	TGTGCCAGCAGCGTAGCTATGGGACAGGAAGCTTTCTTT
NA	TRBJ2-5	NA	TRBV18	CASSPPYQETQYF	TGTGCCAGCTCACCACCTTACCAAGAGACCCAGTACTTC
once	TRBJ2-5	NA	TRBV11-2	CASSRSPGLQDF	TGTGCCAGCAGCCGATCCCCGGGACTTCAGGACTTC
NA	TRBJ1-2	NA	TRBV7-2	CASSFQTAYGYTF	TGTGCCAGCAGCTTTCAAACAGCCTATGGCTACACCTTC